Below, 28 T cell receptor beta chains from the same sample are listed, as sequenced in a study of glioma-infiltrating T cells. The iRepertoire nested amplicon-rescue multiplex PCR amplified TCR alpha and beta CDR3s from RNA. MiXCR, run by TCRdb on the multiplex PCR reads, gives a single entry per CDR3 protein. The sample includes fewer than 500,000 distinct CDR3 sequences, roughly 41% seen only once; the top ten take 12%. Material: glioma tissue, nonneoplastic brain tissue, or PBMCs (not recorded which). These receptors all come from a human donor with low-grade glioma or glioblastoma, undergoing nonglioma brain surgery, or in good health (not recorded which).

This chain links TRBV29-1 with TRBJ2-5; D remains ambiguous. The CDR3 runs to 14 residues. Germline V gene lookup returns CDR1 SQVTM and CDR2 ANQGSEA. The germline V and J ends were trimmed by 0 bases and 2 bases, with 10 bases remaining between them. The CDR3 nucleotides are TGCAGCGTTGAAGATATAGGGTCACAAGAGACCCAGTACTTC. This codes for CSVEDIGSQETQYF.

This clonotype has just one count. The rearrangement links TRBV19 to TRBJ1-5; D is unclear. Trimming took 7 bases from V and 4 from J, leaving 17 bases between them. CDR1 LNHDA and CDR2 SQIVND come from the germline V gene (reference sequence). This CDR3 contains 15 residues. CDR3 bases: TGTGCCAGTAATTCCAAACGGGCGAATAATCAGCCCCAGCATTTT. Amino acids: CASNSKRANNQPQHF.

In its sample, this clonotype was seen many times. This chain connects TRBV7-3 to TRBJ1-1, with TRBD1 matching over 7 bases. Germline CDR1 is SGHTA and CDR2 is FQGTGA. This CDR3 has 14 residues. V was clipped by 4 bases and J by 1 base; unmatched bases: 3. The CDR3 coding sequence is TGTGCCAGCAGCTCGACAGGGAGGAACACTGAAGCTTTCTTT. Translating gives CASSSTGRNTEAFF.

This clonotype has more than one count but fewer than ten. The J gene is TRBJ2-1, the V gene TRBV15; 8 bases fit TRBD2. Per germline, CDR1 LNHNV and CDR2 YYDKDF (reference sequence). The trim removed 2 bases at V and 4 bases at J, leaving 10 bases unmatched. This CDR3 has 17 amino acids. This chain's CDR3 is CATSRLSSGSSYNEQFF. CDR3 nucleotides: TGTGCCACCAGCAGACTCTCGAGCGGGAGCAGTTACAATGAGCAGTTCTTC.

Worth noting for this clonotype: Germline and junction disagree at one end, which may indicate a read error. DNA of the CDR3: TGTGCCGGCAGTTACTCGACAGGTGGCTACACCTTC. Encoded protein: CAGSYSTGGYTF. The chain recombines TRBV6-2 or TRBV6-3 with TRBJ1-2; tentative D call: TRBD1 (6 bases). The germline CDR1 and CDR2 sequences are MNHEY and SVGEGT. The CDR3 loop spans 12 amino acids.

V usage is TRBV18 and J usage is TRBJ2-3; 7 bases line up with TRBD2. Trimming removed 0 bases from V and 2 bases from J; junction bases left unmatched: 5. Per germline, CDR1 KGHSH and CDR2 LQKENI. This CDR3 is 16 amino acids long. The CDR3 loop is CASSPPRTRDTDTQYF. The CDR3 region has the DNA TGTGCCAGCTCACCACCGAGGACTAGAGACACAGATACGCAGTATTTT.

V usage is TRBV29-1 and J usage is TRBJ1-1; 8 bases map to TRBD1. After removal of 7 bases from V and 5 bases from J, the junction contained 12 bases not matched to a gene. Per germline, CDR1 SQVTM and CDR2 ANQGSEA. The CDR3 length is 14 residues. The CDR3 nucleotides are TGCAGCGCTAGCCATAACAGGGGGAAAACTGAAGCTTTCTTT. This gives the protein CSASHNRGKTEAFF.

This sequence joins TRBV2 and TRBJ2-2, with TRBD1 as a possible D gene (6 bases). The CDR3 consists of 14 residues. The V end was cut by 7 bases, the J end by 6 bases, with 15 bases between. Germline V lookup: CDR1 SNHLY, CDR2 FYNNEI. CDR3 sequence (DNA): TGTGCCAGCATCGGACAGTCGGTTGCCGGGGAGCTGTTTTTT. This translates into CASIGQSVAGELFF. The full variable domain, rest sourced from reference TRBV2 and TRBJ2-2, is EPEVTQTPSHQVTQMGQEVILRCVPISNHLYFYWYRQILGQKVEFLVSFYNNEISEKSEIFDDQFSVERPDGSNFTLKIRSTKLEDSAMYFCASIGQSVAGELFFGEGSRLTVL.

The chain joins TRBV7-2 to TRBJ1-1; no clear D. This CDR3 spans 14 amino acids. Trimming left V 2 bases short and J 3 bases short, with 10 bases between. The germline gives CDR1 SGHTA, CDR2 FQGNSA. The CDR3 region is CASSLYAGYTEAFF. The CDR3 region has the DNA TGTGCCAGCAGCTTATATGCTGGGTACACTGAAGCTTTCTTT.

In its sample, this clonotype was seen a few times. The V and J genes are TRBV4-1 and TRBJ2-3, with D tentatively TRBD2 (6 bases). Germline lookup yields CDR1 MGHRA and CDR2 YSYEKL. CDR3 length equals 17 residues. The ends were cut back, 6 bases at V and 2 bases at J, with 21 bases in the middle. CDR3 sequence reads: CASRPVARRVPTDTQYF. The CDR3 nucleotides read TGCGCCAGCAGGCCAGTAGCTAGGAGGGTACCCACAGATACGCAGTATTTT.

This clonotype showed up many times. The CDR3 DNA follows: TGCAGTGCCCCCGTAGGCGGGAGGACAGATACGCAGTATTTT. Residues: CSAPVGGRTDTQYF. The V call is TRBV20-1, the J call TRBJ2-3, with TRBD2 matching 8 bases. Germline lookup yields CDR1 DFQATT and CDR2 SNEGSKA (reference sequence). The V gene end was trimmed by 6 bases and the J gene end by 3 bases; junction bases not matched to a gene: 8. The CDR3 is 14 residues long.

The rearrangement links TRBV7-2 to TRBJ2-1; 9 nucleotides match TRBD2. J was trimmed by 6 bases and V by 5 bases; bases with no gene match: 23. Germline V gives CDR1 SGHTA, CDR2 FQGNSA. The CDR3 runs to 20 residues. The CDR3 DNA sequence: TGTGCCAGCAGCAATAGGTGGGAGGGCGGGAGGGGTCCAGCCGCCAATGAGCAGTTCTTC. This codes for CASSNRWEGGRGPAANEQFF. Based on the CDR3 plus reference TRBV7-2 and TRBJ2-1, the full variable domain is GAGVSQSPSNKVTEKGKDVELRCDPISGHTALYWYRQSLGQGLEFLIYFQGNSAPDKSGLPSDRFSAERTGGSVSTLTIQRTQQEDSAVYLCASSNRWEGGRGPAANEQFFGPGTRLTVL.

This clonotype was detected only a few times. V is TRBV20-1 and J is TRBJ2-7; D uncertain. V shed 4 bases and J shed 4 bases, with 17 bases lying between them. This CDR3 region has 14 residues. CDR1 and CDR2 from the germline V gene are DFQATT and SNEGSKA (reference sequence). For the CDR3, the DNA is TGCAGTGCTAAAGACTCTCTTTTAGAGTACGAGCAGTACTTC. It yields the protein CSAKDSLLEYEQYF.

Turning to this clonotype: A much more abundant neighbour one base away suggests this may be a read error. The CDR3 DNA follows: TGCAGTGCTAGTACAGAGAACACTCAAGCTTTCTTT. This sequence encodes CSASTENTQAFF. The rearrangement joins TRBV20-1 to TRBJ1-1; D is undetermined. The germline V gene has CDR1 DFQATT and CDR2 SNEGSKA (reference sequence). The CDR3 runs 12 residues.

This clonotype was counted once. V and J are TRBV19 and TRBJ2-2; D gene unclear. The CDR3 has 14 residues. From germline, CDR1 is LNHDA and CDR2 SQIVND (reference sequence). Trimming removed 8 bases at V and 0 bases at J, with 10 bases between. In DNA form, the CDR3 reads TGTGCCAGTCTACCCCGCACGAACACCGGGGAGCTGTTTTTT. It encodes CASLPRTNTGELFF.

As concerns this clonotype: A read error is possible here, since a much larger clone lies one base away. The chain is built from TRBV6-1 and TRBJ2-7, with a weak D call TRBD1 (7 bases). Germline V gene data show CDR1 as MNHNS and CDR2 as SASEGT. V was clipped by 8 bases and J by 3 bases, with 11 bases between them. This CDR3 comprises 12 residues. CDR3 sequence: CASGGDSYEQYF. The CDR3, as DNA: TGTGCCAGCGGAGGGGACAGCTACGAGCAGTACTTC.

The chain uses TRBV29-1 and TRBJ2-1, with unresolved D. Germline V lookup: CDR1 SQVTM, CDR2 ANQGSEA. With 2 bases removed from V and 4 bases from J, the gap between germline ends came to 6 bases. This CDR3 is built from 12 residues. DNA of the CDR3: TGCAGCGTTGAAAATGGATACAATGAGCAGTTCTTC. Its translation: CSVENGYNEQFF.

This CDR3 reads CASSLVVGDTEAFF. As DNA, the CDR3 is TGTGCCAGCAGTTTAGTAGTAGGGGACACTGAAGCTTTCTTT. The chain has TRBV12-3 or TRBV12-4 and TRBJ1-1, with D perhaps TRBD1 (5 bases). The CDR3 is 14 amino acids. Deletions cut 1 base from V and 3 bases from J, with 9 bases between.

This clonotype was counted at least ten times. The rearrangement uses TRBV27 and TRBJ1-1; D is undetermined. Trimming removed 4 bases from V and 1 base from J, with 16 bases in between. The CDR3 spans 16 residues. Per the germline V gene, CDR1 is MNHEY and CDR2 is SMNVEV (reference sequence). CDR3 sequence (DNA): TGTGCCAGCAGTTCAATCATAGGACTGAGGAACACTGAAGCTTTCTTT. It codes for CASSSIIGLRNTEAFF.

This chain connects TRBV7-2 to TRBJ2-7; no firm D call. Per the germline V gene, CDR1 is SGHTA and CDR2 is FQGNSA. The V gene lost 3 bases and the J gene lost 4 bases, with 10 bases spanning the gap. CDR3 size: 13 residues. The DNA of the CDR3 is TGTGCCAGCAGCTTCCCCTTGACTTACGAGCAGTACTTC. Its translation: CASSFPLTYEQYF. The full variable domain, completed using reference TRBV7-2 and TRBJ2-7, is GAGVSQSPSNKVTEKGKDVELRCDPISGHTALYWYRQSLGQGLEFLIYFQGNSAPDKSGLPSDRFSAERTGGSVSTLTIQRTQQEDSAVYLCASSFPLTYEQYFGPGTRLTVT.

Ten or more counts support this clonotype. This chain joins TRBV4-2 and TRBJ2-6; tentative D call: TRBD1 (6 bases). The V end was cut by 4 bases, the J end by 0 bases, with 13 bases between. Germline-derived CDR1 and CDR2 are LGHNA and YNFKEQ. The CDR3 consists of 17 residues. The CDR3 sequence: CASSRQEESSGANVLTF. CDR3 DNA: TGTGCCAGCAGCCGACAGGAGGAGAGCTCTGGGGCCAACGTCCTGACTTTC.

As for this clonotype: The junction differs from germline at one of its ends, possibly a read error. The CDR3, as DNA: TGCAGTGCTAGTGGGGGCAATGGGCAGTTCTTC. It encodes CSASGGNGQFF. The J gene is TRBJ2-1, the V gene TRBV20-1; maybe TRBD1 (6 bases). The CDR3 has 11 amino acids. Germline CDR1 and CDR2: DFQATT and SNEGSKA (reference sequence).

This chain links TRBV15 with TRBJ2-7, with D possibly being TRBD1 (6 bases). CDR1 is LNHNV and CDR2 is YYDKDF in the germline V gene (reference sequence). The CDR3 is 15 amino acids. Between the trimmed V and J ends, which lost 0 bases and 3 bases, there was a span of 12 bases. CDR3 in DNA: TGTGCCACCAGCAGAGACAGGGGTACCTACTACGAGCAGTACTTC. Translated, it gives CATSRDRGTYYEQYF.

This clonotype has a handful of counts. This sequence joins TRBV2 and TRBJ1-1, with D unclear. V gave up 0 bases and J gave up 7 bases, with 21 bases separating them. Per germline, CDR1 SNHLY and CDR2 FYNNEI. The CDR3 is 17 amino acids. The CDR3 spells CASSEALRVVVPYEAFF. As DNA, the CDR3 is TGTGCCAGCAGTGAAGCGCTTCGGGTGGTGGTCCCCTATGAAGCTTTCTTT.

The chain couples TRBV7-2 to TRBJ2-5, with 7 bases that match TRBD2. Unmatched junction bases numbered 6, after V lost 5 bases and J lost 3 bases. CDR1 SGHTA and CDR2 FQGNSA come from the germline V gene. The CDR3 extends over 14 amino acids. The CDR3 nucleotides are TGTGCCAGCAGCACAGAGGGAGGGGAAGAGACCCAGTACTTC. Translating gives CASSTEGGEETQYF.

This clonotype was observed a handful of times. The chain employs TRBV28 and TRBJ2-3; the match to TRBD1 covers 10 bases. Trimming cost V 2 bases and J 5 bases; bases outside gene matches: 10. This CDR3 has 17 amino acids. The germline V gene encodes CDR1 MDHEN and CDR2 SYDVKM. CDR3 nucleotides: TGTGCCAGCAGTTTAGGCGGGGACAGGGGCGAAGGAGATACGCAGTATTTT. This sequence encodes CASSLGGDRGEGDTQYF. The variable domain in full, with the rest retrieved from reference TRBV28 and TRBJ2-3, is DVKVTQSSRYLVKRTGEKVFLECVQDMDHENMFWYRQDPGLGLRLIYFSYDVKMKEKGDIPEGYSVSREKKERFSLILESASTNQTSMYLCASSLGGDRGEGDTQYFGPGTRLTVL.

This clonotype appeared many times. V usage is TRBV27 and J usage is TRBJ1-2; 8 nucleotides line up with TRBD1. CDR3 length equals 13 residues. V lost 5 bases and J lost 5; bases outside the gene matches: 4. Per the germline V gene, CDR1 is MNHEY and CDR2 is SMNVEV (reference sequence). Here the CDR3 reads CASSPGGVYGYTF. For the CDR3, the DNA is TGTGCCAGCAGTCCAGGGGGCGTGTATGGCTACACCTTC.

J is TRBJ2-1 and V is TRBV6-2 or TRBV6-3; the D gene is possibly TRBD2 (5 bases). Per germline, CDR1 MNHEY and CDR2 SVGEGT. The CDR3 is 15 amino acids. Between the trimmed V and J ends, which lost 4 bases and 8 bases, there was a span of 18 bases. The CDR3 DNA reads TGTGCCAGCAGTTTATCAGGAGGCGCTGGGTATGAGCAGTTCTTC. This codes for CASSLSGGAGYEQFF.